This T cell receptor beta chain was profiled in a study of identical twins. Trimming shortened V by 1 base and J by 0 bases, and 9 bases separated the two germline ends. Looked up from germline, CDR1 is KGHSH and CDR2 is LQKENI. CDR3 size: 15 residues. TCRdb independently ran MiXCR on the 5' RACE reads; one entry per CDR3 protein. Here the sample spans some 790,000 distinct CDR3 sequences, roughly 18% being singletons. These data were likewise used in another study, on T cells expressing NK-cell markers. That report adds: HCMV serostatus: seven of eight sequenced donors positive, one negative.

Source material: PBMCs. The gene calls are TRBV18 and TRBJ1-1; D might be TRBD1 (5 bases). This sequence originates from a woman under 30 in good health. CDR3 sequence reads: CASSPLRGMNTEAFF. CDR3 in DNA: TGTGCCAGCTCACCACTTCGGGGCATGAACACTGAAGCTTTCTTT.